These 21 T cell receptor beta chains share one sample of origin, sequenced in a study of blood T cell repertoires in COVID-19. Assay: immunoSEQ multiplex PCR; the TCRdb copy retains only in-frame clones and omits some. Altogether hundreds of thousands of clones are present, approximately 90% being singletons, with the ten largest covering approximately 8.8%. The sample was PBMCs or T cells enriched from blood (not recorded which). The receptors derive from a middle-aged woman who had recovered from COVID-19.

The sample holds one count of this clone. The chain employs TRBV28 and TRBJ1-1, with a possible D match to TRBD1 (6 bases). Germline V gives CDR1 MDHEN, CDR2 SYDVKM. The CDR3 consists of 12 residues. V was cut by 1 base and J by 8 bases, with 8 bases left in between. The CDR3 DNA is TGTGCCAGCAGTTTATTGGACAGAGAAGCTTTCTTT. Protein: CASSLLDREAFF.

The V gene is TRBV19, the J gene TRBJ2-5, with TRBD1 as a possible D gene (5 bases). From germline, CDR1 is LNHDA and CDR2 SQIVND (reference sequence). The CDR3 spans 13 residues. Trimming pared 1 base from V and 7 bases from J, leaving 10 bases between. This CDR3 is CASSIAGYGTQYF. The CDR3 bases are TGTGCCAGTAGTATAGCAGGGTATGGGACCCAGTACTTC.

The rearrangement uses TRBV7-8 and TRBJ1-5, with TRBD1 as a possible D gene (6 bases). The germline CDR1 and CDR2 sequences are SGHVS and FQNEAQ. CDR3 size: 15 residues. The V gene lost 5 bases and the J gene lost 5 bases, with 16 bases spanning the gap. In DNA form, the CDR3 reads TGTGCCAGCAGCGTCTTACAGGGTCTTGATCAGCCCCAGCATTTT. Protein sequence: CASSVLQGLDQPQHF.

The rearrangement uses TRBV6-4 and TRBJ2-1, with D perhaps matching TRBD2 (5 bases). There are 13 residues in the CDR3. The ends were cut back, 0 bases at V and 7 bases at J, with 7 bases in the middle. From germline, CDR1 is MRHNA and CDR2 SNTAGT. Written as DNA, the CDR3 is TGTGCCAGCAGTGACTCGAGGGTGAATGAGCAGTTCTTC. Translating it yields CASSDSRVNEQFF.

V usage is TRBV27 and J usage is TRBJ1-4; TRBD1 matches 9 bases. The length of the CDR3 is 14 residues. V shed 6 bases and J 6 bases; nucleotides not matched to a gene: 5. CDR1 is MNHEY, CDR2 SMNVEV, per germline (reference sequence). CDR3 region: CASSYRGPDEKLFF. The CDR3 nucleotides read TGTGCCAGCAGCTACAGGGGGCCAGATGAAAAACTGTTTTTT.

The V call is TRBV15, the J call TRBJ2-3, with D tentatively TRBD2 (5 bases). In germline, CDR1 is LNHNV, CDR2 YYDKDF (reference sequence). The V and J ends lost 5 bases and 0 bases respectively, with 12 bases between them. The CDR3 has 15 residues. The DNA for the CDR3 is TGTGCCACCAGCGCCGACCCGGGGAGCACAGATACGCAGTATTTT. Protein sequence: CATSADPGSTDTQYF.

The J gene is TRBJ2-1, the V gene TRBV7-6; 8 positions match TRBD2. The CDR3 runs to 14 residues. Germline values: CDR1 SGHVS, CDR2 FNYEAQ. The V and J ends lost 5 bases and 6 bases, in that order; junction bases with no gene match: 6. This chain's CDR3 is CASSTRLATNEQFF. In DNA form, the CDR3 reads TGTGCCAGCAGCACGCGACTAGCGACCAATGAGCAGTTCTTC.

The CDR3 region is CASSPDRDTGELFF. CDR3 nucleotide sequence: TGTGCCAGCTCCCCCGACAGGGACACCGGGGAGCTGTTTTTT. V usage is TRBV18 and J usage is TRBJ2-2, with 7 bases fitting TRBD1. The junction had 4 bases not matched to a gene; V was cut back by 6 bases and J by 3 bases. The germline CDR1 and CDR2 sequences are KGHSH and LQKENI. The CDR3 runs 14 residues. Looking up the rest from reference TRBV18 and TRBJ2-2 gives the full variable domain: NAGVMQNPRHLVRRRGQEARLRCSPMKGHSHVYWYRQLPEEGLKFMVYLQKENIIDESGMPKERFSAEFPKEGPSILRIQQVVRGDSAAYFCASSPDRDTGELFFGEGSRLTVL.

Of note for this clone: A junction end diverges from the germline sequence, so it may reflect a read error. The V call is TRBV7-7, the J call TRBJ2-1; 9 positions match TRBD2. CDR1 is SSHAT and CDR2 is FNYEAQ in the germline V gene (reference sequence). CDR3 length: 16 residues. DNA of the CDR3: TGTGCTAGCACCTCTGTAGCGGGAGTTCCCTACAATGAGCAGTTCTTC. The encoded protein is CASTSVAGVPYNEQFF.

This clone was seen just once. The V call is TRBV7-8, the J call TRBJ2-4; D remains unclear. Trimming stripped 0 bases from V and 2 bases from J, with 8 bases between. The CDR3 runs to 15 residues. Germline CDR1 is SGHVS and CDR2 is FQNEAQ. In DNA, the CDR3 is TGTGCCAGCAGCTTAGCAGCACTAACCAAAAACATTCAGTACTTC. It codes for CASSLAALTKNIQYF. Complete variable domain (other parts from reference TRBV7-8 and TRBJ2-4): GAGVSQSPRYKVAKRGQDVALRCDPISGHVSLFWYQQALGQGPEFLTYFQNEAQLDKSGLPSDRFFAERPEGSVSTLKIQRTQQEDSAVYLCASSLAALTKNIQYFGAGTRLSVL.

CDR3 loop: CASSNSRGGYTF. Here the CDR3 DNA reads TGTGCCAGTAGTAACAGCAGGGGCGGCTACACCTTC. This chain uses TRBV19 with TRBJ1-2; D is perhaps TRBD1 (6 bases). V lost 4 bases and J 8 bases, leaving 11 bases between the germline ends. This CDR3 is built from 12 residues. Germline CDR1 LNHDA, CDR2 SQIVND (reference sequence).

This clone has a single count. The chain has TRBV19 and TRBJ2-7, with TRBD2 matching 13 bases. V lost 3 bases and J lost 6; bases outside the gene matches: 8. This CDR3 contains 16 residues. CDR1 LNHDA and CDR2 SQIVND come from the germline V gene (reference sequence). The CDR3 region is CASSMTSGRPAREQYF. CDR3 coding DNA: TGTGCCAGTAGTATGACTAGCGGGAGGCCCGCTCGCGAGCAGTACTTC. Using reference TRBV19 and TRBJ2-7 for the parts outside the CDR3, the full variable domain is DGGITQSPKYLFRKEGQNVTLSCEQNLNHDAMYWYRQDPGQGLRLIYYSQIVNDFQKGDIAEGYSVSREKKESFPLTVTSAQKNPTAFYLCASSMTSGRPAREQYFGPGTRLTVT.

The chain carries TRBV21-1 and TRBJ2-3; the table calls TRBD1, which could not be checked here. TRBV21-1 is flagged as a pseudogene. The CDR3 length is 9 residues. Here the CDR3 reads CAGPDTQYF. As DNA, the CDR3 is TGTGCCGGCCCAGATACGCAGTATTTT.

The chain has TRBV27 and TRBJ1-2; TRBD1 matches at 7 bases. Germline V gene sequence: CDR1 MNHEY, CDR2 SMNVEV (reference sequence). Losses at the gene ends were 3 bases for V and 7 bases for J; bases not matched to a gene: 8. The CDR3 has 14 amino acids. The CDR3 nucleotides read TGTGCCAGCAGTTTTCTCCCAGGGGGTGCTGGCTACACCTTC. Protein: CASSFLPGGAGYTF.

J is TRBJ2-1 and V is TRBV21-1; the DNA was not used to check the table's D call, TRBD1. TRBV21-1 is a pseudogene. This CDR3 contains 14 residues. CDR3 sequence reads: CASSKLDRVDEQFF. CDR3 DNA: TGTGCCAGCAGCAAATTAGACAGGGTCGATGAGCAGTTCTTC.

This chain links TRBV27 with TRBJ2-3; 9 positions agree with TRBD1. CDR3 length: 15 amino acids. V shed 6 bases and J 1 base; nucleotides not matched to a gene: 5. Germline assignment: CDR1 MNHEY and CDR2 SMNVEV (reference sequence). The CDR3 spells CASSKQGAGTDTQYF. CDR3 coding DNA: TGTGCCAGCAGCAAACAGGGGGCCGGCACAGATACGCAGTATTTT.

The CDR3 sequence: CASSYTSGTDTQYF. The CDR3 bases are TGTGCCAGCAGTTATACTAGCGGCACAGATACGCAGTATTTT. The rearrangement links TRBV2 to TRBJ2-3; the match to TRBD2 covers 7 bases. Trimming took 5 bases from V and 1 from J; bases not matched to a gene: 3. Looked up from germline, CDR1 is SNHLY and CDR2 is FYNNEI. The CDR3 has 14 amino acids.

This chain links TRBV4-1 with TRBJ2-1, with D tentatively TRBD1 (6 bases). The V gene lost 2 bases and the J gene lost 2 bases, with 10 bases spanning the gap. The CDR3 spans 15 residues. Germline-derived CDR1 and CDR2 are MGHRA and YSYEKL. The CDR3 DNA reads TGCGCCAGCAGCCAACTTGGGGGCCCCTACAATGAGCAGTTCTTC. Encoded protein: CASSQLGGPYNEQFF.

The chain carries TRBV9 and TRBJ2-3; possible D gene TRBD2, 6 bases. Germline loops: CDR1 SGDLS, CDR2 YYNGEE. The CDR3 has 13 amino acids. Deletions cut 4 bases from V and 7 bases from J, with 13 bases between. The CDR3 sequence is CASSPDGGNTQYF. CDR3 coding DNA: TGTGCCAGCAGCCCCGACGGGGGAAATACGCAGTATTTT.

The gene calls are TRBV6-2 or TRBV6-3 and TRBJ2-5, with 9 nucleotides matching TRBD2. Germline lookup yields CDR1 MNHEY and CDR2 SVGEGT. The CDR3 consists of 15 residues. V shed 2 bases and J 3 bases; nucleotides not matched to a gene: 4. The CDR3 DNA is TGTGCCAGCAGTTACCCTAGACTAGCGGAAGAGACCCAGTACTTC. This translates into CASSYPRLAEETQYF.

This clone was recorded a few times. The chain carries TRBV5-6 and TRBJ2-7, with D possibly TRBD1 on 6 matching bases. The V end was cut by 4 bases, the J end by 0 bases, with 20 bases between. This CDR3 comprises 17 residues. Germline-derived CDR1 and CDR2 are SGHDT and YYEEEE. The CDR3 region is CASSTNPGTTSSYEQYF. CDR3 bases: TGTGCCAGCAGCACCAACCCCGGGACAACAAGCTCCTACGAGCAGTACTTC.